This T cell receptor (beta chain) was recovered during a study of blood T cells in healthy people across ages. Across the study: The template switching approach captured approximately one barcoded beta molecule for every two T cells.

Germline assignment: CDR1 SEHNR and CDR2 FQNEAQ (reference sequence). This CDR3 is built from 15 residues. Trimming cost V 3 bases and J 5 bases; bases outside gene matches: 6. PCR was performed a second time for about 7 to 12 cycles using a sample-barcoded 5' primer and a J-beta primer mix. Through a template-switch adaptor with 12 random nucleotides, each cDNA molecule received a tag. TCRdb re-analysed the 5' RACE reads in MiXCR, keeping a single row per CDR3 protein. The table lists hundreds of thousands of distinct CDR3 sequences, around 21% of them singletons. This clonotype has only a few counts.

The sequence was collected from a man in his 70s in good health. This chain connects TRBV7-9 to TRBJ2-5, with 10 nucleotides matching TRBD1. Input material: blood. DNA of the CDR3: TGTGCCAGCAGCTTGGGACAGGGGCGGGAGGAGACCCAGTACTTC. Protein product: CASSLGQGREETQYF.